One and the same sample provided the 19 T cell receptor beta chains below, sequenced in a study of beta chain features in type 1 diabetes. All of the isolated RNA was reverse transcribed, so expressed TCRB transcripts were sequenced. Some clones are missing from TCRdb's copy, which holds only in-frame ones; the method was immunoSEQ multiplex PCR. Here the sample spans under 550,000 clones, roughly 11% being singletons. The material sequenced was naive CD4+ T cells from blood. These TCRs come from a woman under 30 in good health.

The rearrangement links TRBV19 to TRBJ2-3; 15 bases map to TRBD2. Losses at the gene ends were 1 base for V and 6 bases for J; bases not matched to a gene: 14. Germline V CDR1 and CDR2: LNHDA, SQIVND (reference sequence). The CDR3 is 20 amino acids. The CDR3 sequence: CASSIGNYRTSGRARDTQYF. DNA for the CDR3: TGTGCCAGTAGTATAGGAAACTATCGGACTAGCGGGAGGGCCAGGGATACGCAGTATTTT.

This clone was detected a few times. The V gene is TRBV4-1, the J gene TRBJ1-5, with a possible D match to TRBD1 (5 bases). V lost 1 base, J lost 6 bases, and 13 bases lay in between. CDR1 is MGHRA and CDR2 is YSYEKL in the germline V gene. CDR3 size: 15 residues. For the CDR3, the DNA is TGCGCCAGCAGCCAAGCGGGGCAGACGGGTCAGCCCCAGCATTTT. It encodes CASSQAGQTGQPQHF.

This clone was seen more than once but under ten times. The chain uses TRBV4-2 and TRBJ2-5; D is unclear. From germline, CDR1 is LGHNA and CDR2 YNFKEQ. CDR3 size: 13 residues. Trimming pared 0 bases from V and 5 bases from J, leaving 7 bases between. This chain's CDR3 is CASSQDAVETQYF. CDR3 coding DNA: TGTGCCAGCAGCCAAGATGCTGTGGAGACCCAGTACTTC.

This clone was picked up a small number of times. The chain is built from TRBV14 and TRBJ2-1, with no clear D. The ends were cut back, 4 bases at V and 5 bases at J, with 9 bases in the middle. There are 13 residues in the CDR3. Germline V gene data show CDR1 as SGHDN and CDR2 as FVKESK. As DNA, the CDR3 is TGTGCCAGCAGCCGCCGACCTGACAATGAGCAGTTCTTC. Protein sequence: CASSRRPDNEQFF.

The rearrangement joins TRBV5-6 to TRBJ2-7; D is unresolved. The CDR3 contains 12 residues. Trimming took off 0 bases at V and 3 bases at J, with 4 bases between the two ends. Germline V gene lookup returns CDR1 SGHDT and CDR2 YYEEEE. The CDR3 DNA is TGTGCCAGCAGCTTGGACGTCTACGAGCAGTACGTC. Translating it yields CASSLDVYEQYV.

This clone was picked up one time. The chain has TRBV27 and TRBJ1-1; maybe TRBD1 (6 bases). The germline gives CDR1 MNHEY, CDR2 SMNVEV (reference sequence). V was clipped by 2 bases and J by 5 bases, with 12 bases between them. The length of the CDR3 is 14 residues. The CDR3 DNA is TGTGCCAGCAGTTTACGCAGGGGTGAAACTGAAGCTTTCTTT. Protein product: CASSLRRGETEAFF.

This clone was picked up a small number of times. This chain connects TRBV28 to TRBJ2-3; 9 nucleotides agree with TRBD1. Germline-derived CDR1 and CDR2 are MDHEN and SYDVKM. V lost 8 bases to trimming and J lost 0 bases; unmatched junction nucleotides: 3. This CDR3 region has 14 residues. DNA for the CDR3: TGTGCCAGCGGCGGGACAGGGAGCACAGATACGCAGTATTTT. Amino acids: CASGGTGSTDTQYF.

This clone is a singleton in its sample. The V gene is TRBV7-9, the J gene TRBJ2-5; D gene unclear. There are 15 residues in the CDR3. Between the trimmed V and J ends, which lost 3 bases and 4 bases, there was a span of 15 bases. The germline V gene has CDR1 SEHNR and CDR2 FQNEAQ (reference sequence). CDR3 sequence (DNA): TGTGCCAGCAGCTTCGGCAGCACTATTATAGAGACCCAGTACTTC. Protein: CASSFGSTIIETQYF.

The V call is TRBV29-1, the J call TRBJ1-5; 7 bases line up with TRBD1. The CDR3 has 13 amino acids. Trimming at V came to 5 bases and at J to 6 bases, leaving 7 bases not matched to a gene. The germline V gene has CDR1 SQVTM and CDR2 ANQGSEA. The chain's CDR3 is CSVILGGGQPQHF. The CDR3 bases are TGCAGCGTTATCCTAGGGGGCGGTCAGCCCCAGCATTTT.

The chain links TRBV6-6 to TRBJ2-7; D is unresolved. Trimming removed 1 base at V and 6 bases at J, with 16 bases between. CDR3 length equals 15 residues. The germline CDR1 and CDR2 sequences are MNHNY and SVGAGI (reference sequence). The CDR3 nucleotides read TGTGCCAGCAGTTACTACACTCCTCTCTCATCCGAGCAGTACTTC. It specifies CASSYYTPLSSEQYF.

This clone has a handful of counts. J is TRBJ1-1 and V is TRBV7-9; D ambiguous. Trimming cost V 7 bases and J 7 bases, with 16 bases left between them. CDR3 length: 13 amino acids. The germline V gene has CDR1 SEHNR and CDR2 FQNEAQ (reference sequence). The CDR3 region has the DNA TGTGCCAGCACTCAGACCGGGCCCCTTGAAGCTTTCTTT. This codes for CASTQTGPLEAFF.

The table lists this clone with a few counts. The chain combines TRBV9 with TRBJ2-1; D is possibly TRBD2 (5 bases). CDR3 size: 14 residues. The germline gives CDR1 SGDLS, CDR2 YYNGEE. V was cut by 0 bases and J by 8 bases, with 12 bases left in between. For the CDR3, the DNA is TGTGCCAGCAGCGTAGTAGGAGAGAGGGATGAGCAGTTCTTC. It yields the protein CASSVVGERDEQFF.

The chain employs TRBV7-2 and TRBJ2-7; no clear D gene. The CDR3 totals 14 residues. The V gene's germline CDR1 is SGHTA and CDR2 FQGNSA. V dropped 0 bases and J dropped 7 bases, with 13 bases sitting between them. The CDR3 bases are TGTGCCAGCAGCTTAGCAGCGAGGTACACGGAGCAGTACTTC. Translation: CASSLAARYTEQYF.

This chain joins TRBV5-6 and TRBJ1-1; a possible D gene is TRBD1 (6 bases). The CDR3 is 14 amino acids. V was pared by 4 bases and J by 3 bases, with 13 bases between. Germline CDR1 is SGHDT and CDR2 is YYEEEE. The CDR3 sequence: CASSEPDRYTEAFF. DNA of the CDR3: TGTGCCAGCAGCGAGCCAGACAGGTACACTGAAGCTTTCTTT. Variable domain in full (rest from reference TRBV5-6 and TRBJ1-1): DAGVTQSPTHLIKTRGQQVTLRCSPKSGHDTVSWYQQALGQGPQFIFQYYEEEERQRGNFPDRFSGHQFPNYSSELNVNALLLGDSALYLCASSEPDRYTEAFFGQGTRLTVV.

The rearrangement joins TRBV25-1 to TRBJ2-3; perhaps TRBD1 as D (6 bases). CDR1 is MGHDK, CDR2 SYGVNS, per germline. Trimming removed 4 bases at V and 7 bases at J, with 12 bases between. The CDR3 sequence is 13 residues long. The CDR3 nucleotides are TGTGCCAGCAGTGGGCCTACAGGGAATACGCAGTATTTT. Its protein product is CASSGPTGNTQYF. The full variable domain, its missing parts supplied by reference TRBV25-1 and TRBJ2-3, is EADIYQTPRYLVIGTGKKITLECSQTMGHDKMYWYQQDPGMELHLIHYSYGVNSTEKGDLSSESTVSRIRTEHFPLTLESARPSHTSQYLCASSGPTGNTQYFGPGTRLTVL.

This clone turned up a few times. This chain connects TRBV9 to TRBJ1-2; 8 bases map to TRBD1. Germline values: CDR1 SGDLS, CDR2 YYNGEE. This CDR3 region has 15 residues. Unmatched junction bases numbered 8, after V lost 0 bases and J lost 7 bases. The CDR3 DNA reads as TGTGCCAGCAGCGTAGCTGGCAGGGGGCGGATTGGCTACACCTTC. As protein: CASSVAGRGRIGYTF.

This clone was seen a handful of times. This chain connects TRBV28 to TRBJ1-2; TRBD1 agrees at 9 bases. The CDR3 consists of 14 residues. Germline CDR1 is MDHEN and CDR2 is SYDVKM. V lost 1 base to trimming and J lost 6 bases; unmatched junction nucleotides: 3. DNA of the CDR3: TGTGCCAGCAGTTTATTGGGGGACAGGGATGGCTACACCTTC. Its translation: CASSLLGDRDGYTF.

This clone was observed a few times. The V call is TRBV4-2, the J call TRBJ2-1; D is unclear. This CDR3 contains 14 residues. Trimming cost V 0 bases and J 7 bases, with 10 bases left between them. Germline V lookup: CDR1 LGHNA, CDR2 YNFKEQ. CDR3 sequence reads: CASSQDLGRNEQFF. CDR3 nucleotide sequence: TGTGCCAGCAGCCAAGATCTCGGAAGGAATGAGCAGTTCTTC.

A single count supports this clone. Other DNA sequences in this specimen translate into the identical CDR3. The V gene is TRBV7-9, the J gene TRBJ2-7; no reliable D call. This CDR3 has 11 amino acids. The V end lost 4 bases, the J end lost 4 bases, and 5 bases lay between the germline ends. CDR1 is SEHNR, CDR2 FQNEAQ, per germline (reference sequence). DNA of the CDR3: TGTGCCAGCAGCTCAAATTACGAGCAGTACTTC. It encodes CASSSNYEQYF.